These 16 T cell receptor beta chains share one sample of origin, sequenced in a study of early T cells in non-severe SARS-CoV-2 infection. TCRdb processed the 5' RACE reads anew with MiXCR; each CDR3 protein has one entry. The sample lists tens of thousands of distinct CDR3 sequences; 6.5% to 7.5% were seen once. Here the sequenced sample was whole blood, taken at baseline. The receptor set was obtained from an adult who was a healthcare worker with PCR-confirmed SARS-CoV-2 infection or an uninfected control (not recorded which).

This clonotype was observed a few times. The CDR3 bases are TGTGCCGGGGGGGGACTAGCGGTATACAATGAGCAGTTCTTC. It yields the protein CAGGGLAVYNEQFF. The rearrangement uses TRBV30 and TRBJ2-1; 11 positions match TRBD2. CDR3 length: 14 residues. Germline V gene data show CDR1 as GTSNPN and CDR2 as SVGIG (reference sequence). V gave up 8 bases and J gave up 4 bases; unmatched junction bases: 7. The complete variable domain, with remaining parts taken from reference TRBV30 and TRBJ2-1, reads SQTIHQWPATLVQPVGSPLSLECTVEGTSNPNLYWYRQAAGRGLQLLFYSVGIGQISSEVPQNLSASRPQDRQFILSSKKLLLSDSGFYLCAGGGLAVYNEQFFGPGTRLTVL.

This clonotype was picked up a small number of times. The chain carries TRBV20-1 and TRBJ2-2; 13 bases line up with TRBD2. The CDR3 runs 16 residues. Germline V gene data show CDR1 as DFQATT and CDR2 as SNEGSKA (reference sequence). Germline trimming cut 5 bases from V and 1 base from J; bases unmatched to any gene: 4. The CDR3 DNA is TGCAGTGCTCCTGGACTAGCGGGGGAGAACACCGGGGAGCTGTTTTTT. Encoded protein: CSAPGLAGENTGELFF.

Ten or more counts support this clonotype. This chain uses TRBV20-1 with TRBJ2-7; D is possibly TRBD1 (5 bases). The length of the CDR3 is 15 residues. The V gene's germline CDR1 is DFQATT and CDR2 SNEGSKA (reference sequence). Trimming stripped 3 bases from V and 1 base from J, with 16 bases between. As DNA, the CDR3 is TGCAGTGCTAGCGGTTGGACAAGCAGGTCCTACGAGCAGTACTTC. Its protein is CSASGWTSRSYEQYF.

This clonotype was seen ten or more times. One end of the junction fails to match germline, which may point to a read error. This chain connects TRBV7-7 to TRBJ2-7, with TRBD1 as a possible D gene (6 bases). The CDR3 spans 13 residues. Per the germline V gene, CDR1 is SSHAT and CDR2 is FNYEAQ (reference sequence). CDR3 nucleotide sequence: TGTGCTAGCAGCTTAGCGTTCGGGACAGAGCAGTACTTC. Translating gives CASSLAFGTEQYF.

This chain connects TRBV5-1 to TRBJ1-1; 9 nucleotides match TRBD1. Germline CDR1 reads SGHRS; CDR2 reads YFSETQ. CDR3 length: 14 residues. Losses at the gene ends were 5 bases for V and 3 bases for J; bases not matched to a gene: 5. In DNA form, the CDR3 reads TGCGCCAGCAGACAGGGGGCCTCGGACACTGAAGCTTTCTTT. Translation gives CASRQGASDTEAFF. The full variable domain, completed using reference TRBV5-1 and TRBJ1-1, is KAGVTQTPRYLIKTRGQQVTLSCSPISGHRSVSWYQQTPGQGLQFLFEYFSETQRNKGNFPGRFSGRQFSNSRSEMNVSTLELGDSALYLCASRQGASDTEAFFGQGTRLTVV.

This clonotype was observed at least ten times. The genes are TRBV4-3 and TRBJ1-6; possible D gene TRBD1, 5 bases. This CDR3 is 15 amino acids long. The germline CDR1 and CDR2 sequences are LGHNA and YSLEER. V was shortened by 0 bases and J by 9 bases, with 12 bases between the two germline ends. The chain's CDR3 is CASSQDGAGSSPLHF. The CDR3 DNA reads as TGCGCCAGCAGCCAAGATGGGGCAGGGAGTTCACCCCTCCACTTT.

This clonotype was picked up many times. J is TRBJ2-3 and V is TRBV20-1; TRBD1 aligns across 11 bases. Germline V lookup: CDR1 DFQATT, CDR2 SNEGSKA (reference sequence). V shed 7 bases and J 4 bases; nucleotides not matched to a gene: 10. The CDR3 is 15 amino acids. CDR3 loop: CSVNAGTGGSDTQYF. The DNA of the CDR3 is TGCAGTGTTAATGCCGGGACAGGGGGGTCAGATACGCAGTATTTT.

This clonotype has just a few counts. This chain uses TRBV6-6 with TRBJ2-3; 9 positions match TRBD2. V dropped 8 bases and J dropped 2; count of bases not matched to a gene: 8. Germline assignment: CDR1 MNHNY and CDR2 SVGAGI (reference sequence). This CDR3 region has 15 residues. In DNA form, the CDR3 reads TGTGCCAGCGGGGCGACTAGCGGTCTCACAGATACGCAGTATTTT. Translating gives CASGATSGLTDTQYF.

This clonotype was seen many times. The chain links TRBV15 to TRBJ2-7; D is possibly TRBD1 (7 bases). The CDR3 runs to 17 residues. CDR1 and CDR2 from the germline V gene are LNHNV and YYDKDF (reference sequence). V shed 6 bases and J shed 0 bases, with 21 bases lying between them. This CDR3 reads CATSNKGGAGSSYEQYF. CDR3 DNA sequence: TGTGCCACCAGTAACAAAGGGGGCGCGGGGAGCTCCTACGAGCAGTACTTC. The whole variable domain, filled in from reference TRBV15 and TRBJ2-7, reads DAMVIQNPRYQVTQFGKPVTLSCSQTLNHNVMYWYQQKSSQAPKLLFHYYDKDFNNEADTPDNFQSRRPNTSFCFLDIRSPGLGDTAMYLCATSNKGGAGSSYEQYFGPGTRLTVT.

The rearrangement joins TRBV20-1 to TRBJ2-7; D is unresolved. The CDR3 is 12 residues long. V shed 6 bases and J shed 3 bases, with 12 bases lying between them. CDR1 DFQATT and CDR2 SNEGSKA come from the germline V gene (reference sequence). The CDR3 loop reads CSAKRRDYEQYF. As DNA, the CDR3 is TGCAGTGCCAAAAGACGAGACTACGAGCAGTACTTC.

This clonotype was seen repeatedly, ten times or more. The genes are TRBV12-3 or TRBV12-4 and TRBJ2-4, with unresolved D. This CDR3 has 13 amino acids. The V end was cut by 6 bases, the J end by 0 bases, with 6 bases between. CDR3 loop: CASRPIAKNIQYF. The CDR3 coding sequence is TGTGCCAGCAGGCCGATAGCCAAAAACATTCAGTACTTC.

The sample holds many counts of this clonotype. The rearrangement joins TRBV11-2 to TRBJ2-3; D gene uncertain. V was clipped by 2 bases and J by 6 bases, with 6 bases between them. The CDR3 loop spans 12 amino acids. The V gene's germline CDR1 is SGHAT and CDR2 FQNNGV. In nucleotides, the CDR3 is TGTGCCAGCAGCTTATTCGGGGATACGCAGTATTTT. Its translation is CASSLFGDTQYF.

This clonotype was detected a few times. The rearrangement links TRBV30 to TRBJ2-7, with TRBD1 identical over 8 bases. Per the germline V gene, CDR1 is GTSNPN and CDR2 is SVGIG (reference sequence). Germline trimming cut 3 bases from V and 0 bases from J; bases unmatched to any gene: 10. The CDR3 runs to 16 residues. The CDR3 loop is CAWSTFGQGGSYEQYF. CDR3 DNA sequence: TGTGCCTGGAGCACTTTCGGACAGGGCGGCTCCTACGAGCAGTACTTC.

This clonotype has a count of ten or more. This sequence joins TRBV7-6 and TRBJ2-5; unclear D gene. Germline V gene lookup returns CDR1 SGHVS and CDR2 FNYEAQ. This CDR3 region has 12 residues. The V gene lost 0 bases and the J gene lost 5 bases, with 4 bases spanning the gap. This chain's CDR3 is CASSLARETQYF. CDR3 DNA: TGTGCCAGCAGCTTAGCGAGGGAGACCCAGTACTTC. Supplemented by reference TRBV7-6 and TRBJ2-5, the full variable domain reads GAGVSQSPRYKVTKRGQDVALRCDPISGHVSLYWYRQALGQGPEFLTYFNYEAQQDKSGLPNDRFSAERPEGSISTLTIQRTEQRDSAMYRCASSLARETQYFGPGTRLLVL.

The rearrangement links TRBV10-3 to TRBJ1-6; 7 bases map to TRBD1. The CDR3 has 14 residues. The V segment lost 6 bases and the J segment 8 bases; nucleotides outside the gene matches: 7. CDR1 and CDR2 (germline): ENHRY, SYGVKD. In DNA, the CDR3 is TGTGCCATCAGACTCGACAGGGAAGATTCACCCCTCCACTTT. Translation gives CAIRLDREDSPLHF.

This clonotype has just a few counts. V is TRBV4-3 and J is TRBJ2-3; D gene unclear. CDR3 length: 15 amino acids. Per germline, CDR1 LGHNA and CDR2 YSLEER. V lost 4 bases to trimming and J lost 3 bases, with 14 bases between them. CDR3 amino acids: CASSPNLAFTDTQYF. The CDR3 nucleotides read TGCGCCAGCAGCCCGAATTTGGCGTTTACAGATACGCAGTATTTT.